A single TCR beta chain is shown here with its context. This receptor's antigen is unknown. Base qualities are missing; no much larger clone stands one base away. Sample treatment or condition, as interpreted from the label and publication: live attenuated yellow fever vaccine strain. At each blood-draw timepoint, two biological replicates of bulk PBMCs were collected. A standard Ficoll-Paque protocol was used to isolate PBMCs from peripheral blood. RNA was extracted with TriZol from bulk PBMCs, CD4 and CD8 fractions, and dextramer-positive and dextramer-negative fractions. The sequencer listed for this sample is Illumina NovaSeq 6000. TCR cDNA was synthesized by 5'RACE template switching, through which a universal primer site and unique molecular identifiers were introduced. Priming of cDNA synthesis was performed from both the TCR alpha and TCR beta constant segments. Two PCR steps were used to amplify libraries, with sample barcodes and sequencing adapters being added in the second step. Sequencing of libraries was performed on Illumina HiSeq 2500 (2x100 bp) or NovaSeq (2x150 bp). Per the original workflow: Reads were demultiplexed and collapsed into UMI consensus sequences with MIGEC, and V(D)J alignment was performed with MiXCR. Clonotypes responding to the vaccine were identified with edgeR on replicate PBMC samples, with the criteria of FDR below 0.01 and a log2 fold change above 5 up to day 15. CD4 or CD8 identity was assigned to each bulk clonotype according to whether the clonotype was present at higher abundance in the sequenced CD4 repertoire or the sequenced CD8 repertoire. TCRdb reprocessing: public reads trimmed at Q25 with fastp, clones called with MiXCR, in-frame beta chains kept. Every entry covers one CDR3 protein and lists the most common genes and DNA from its rows. The V and J calls come from TCRdb's annotation, not from the publication. In this sample the table shows under 350,000 distinct CDR3 sequences, roughly 3.9% of which occur a single time. The ten largest clones capture around 23% of the sample.

The data belong to a study of T cells after yellow fever vaccination (dated by TCRdb to between 2018 and 2020). Turning to the overall study: Libraries from fractions with low cell numbers were prepared with the SMART-Seq v4 Ultra Low Input RNA kit. To follow T-cell clones before and after both primary and booster YFV17D yellow fever vaccination, bulk TCR alpha and beta repertoires underwent longitudinal sequencing. Two healthy male donors, one aged 18 to 30 and one aged 30 to 40 years, were included in the cohort. Blood was drawn at multiple timepoints before and after primary and secondary immunization, with bulk PBMC replicates and cell subsets isolated.

CDR3 length: 20 amino acids, cysteine to phenylalanine. Only the CDR3 portion is preserved as DNA: 60 bases, with reading frame beginning at the first base. Taken from the germline V gene, the CDR1 and CDR2 loops are LGHNA and YNFKEQ. At the junction V is shortened by 3 bases and J by 7 bases; bases outside the gene matches: 21. The investigation overall reported the following: A small share of clonotypes occurred in both CD4 and CD8 compartments, likely arising from convergent recombination. Because abundant contaminating clonotypes from the bulk population could be contained in FACS-sorted repertoires, computational filtering was required. Most clones expanded after primary vaccination (96% of CD4 and roughly 90% of CD8) were re-detected after the booster, suggesting that broad memory maintenance occurred. Only two donors were included in the study, so the extent to which the findings can be generalized is limited. Compared with the primary T-cell response, the secondary T-cell response was faster but weaker, reaching its peak on day 5 rather than on day 15.

The rearranged chain carries TRBV4-2 and TRBJ1-1; TRBD1 aligns with 12 central bases. The material sequenced was PBMCs, taken 5 days after the yellow fever booster vaccination. This sequence was found in a man aged 18 to 35 who received the YFV17D yellow fever vaccine. The CDR3 protein sequence reads: CASSQRGGYAGTGGFDEAFF. The DNA sequence follows: TGTGCCAGCAGCCAGAGAGGAGGGTACGCCGGGACAGGGGGCTTTGATGAAGCTTTCTTT.